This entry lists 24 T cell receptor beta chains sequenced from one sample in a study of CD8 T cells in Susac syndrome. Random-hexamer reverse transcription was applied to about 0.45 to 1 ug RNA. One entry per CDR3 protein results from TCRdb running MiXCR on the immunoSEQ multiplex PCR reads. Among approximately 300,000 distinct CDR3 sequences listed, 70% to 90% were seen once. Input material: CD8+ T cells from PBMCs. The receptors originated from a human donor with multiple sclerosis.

The CDR3 nucleotides read TGCGCCAGCAGCCAAAACGTCGCGGTAAACACTGAAGCTTTCTTT. Translating it yields CASSQNVAVNTEAFF. V gene TRBV4-1 combines with J gene TRBJ1-1; D uncertain. With 2 bases removed from V and 2 bases from J, the gap between germline ends came to 12 bases. This CDR3 comprises 15 residues. CDR1 and CDR2 (germline): MGHRA, YSYEKL.

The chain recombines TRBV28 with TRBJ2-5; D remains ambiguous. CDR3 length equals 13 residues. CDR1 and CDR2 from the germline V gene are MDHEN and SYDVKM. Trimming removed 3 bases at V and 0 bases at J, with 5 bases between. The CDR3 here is CASSFDNQETQYF. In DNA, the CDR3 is TGTGCCAGCAGTTTTGACAACCAAGAGACCCAGTACTTC.

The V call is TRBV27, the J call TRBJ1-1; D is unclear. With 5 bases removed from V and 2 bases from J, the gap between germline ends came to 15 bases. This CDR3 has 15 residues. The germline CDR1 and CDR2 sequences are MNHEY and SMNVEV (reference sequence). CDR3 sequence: CASSEQRFVNTEAFF. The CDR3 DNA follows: TGTGCCAGCAGTGAGCAACGGTTTGTAAACACTGAAGCTTTCTTT.

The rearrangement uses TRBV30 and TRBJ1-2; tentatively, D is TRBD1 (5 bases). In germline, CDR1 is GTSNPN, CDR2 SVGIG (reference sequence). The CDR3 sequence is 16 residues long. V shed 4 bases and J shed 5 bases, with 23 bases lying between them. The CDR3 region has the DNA TGTGCCTGGAACGGGGTAACGGGACGCCATGAGTATGGCTACACCTTC. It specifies CAWNGVTGRHEYGYTF.

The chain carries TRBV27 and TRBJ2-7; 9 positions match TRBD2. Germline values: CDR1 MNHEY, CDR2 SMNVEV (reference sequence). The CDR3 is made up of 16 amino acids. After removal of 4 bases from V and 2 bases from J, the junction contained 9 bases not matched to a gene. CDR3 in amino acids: CASSSPLGTSTYEQYF. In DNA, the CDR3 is TGTGCCAGCAGTTCCCCTCTCGGGACTAGCACCTACGAGCAGTACTTC.

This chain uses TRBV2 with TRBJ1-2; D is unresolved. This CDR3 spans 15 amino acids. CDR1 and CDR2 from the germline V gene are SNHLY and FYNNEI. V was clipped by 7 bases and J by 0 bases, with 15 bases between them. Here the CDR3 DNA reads TGTGCCAGCACCGAGCGGGAGTTAGCTAACTATGGCTACACCTTC. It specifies CASTERELANYGYTF.

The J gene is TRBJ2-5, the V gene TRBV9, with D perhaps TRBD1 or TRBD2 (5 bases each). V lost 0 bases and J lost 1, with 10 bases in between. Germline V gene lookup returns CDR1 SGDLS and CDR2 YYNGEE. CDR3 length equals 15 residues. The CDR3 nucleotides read TGTGCCAGCAGCGTAGGGGGGAAACCCCAAGAGACCCAGTACTTC. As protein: CASSVGGKPQETQYF. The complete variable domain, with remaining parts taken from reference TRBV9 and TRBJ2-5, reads DSGVTQTPKHLITATGQRVTLRCSPRSGDLSVYWYQQSLDQGLQFLIQYYNGEERAKGNILERFSAQQFPDLHSELNLSSLELGDSALYFCASSVGGKPQETQYFGPGTRLLVL.

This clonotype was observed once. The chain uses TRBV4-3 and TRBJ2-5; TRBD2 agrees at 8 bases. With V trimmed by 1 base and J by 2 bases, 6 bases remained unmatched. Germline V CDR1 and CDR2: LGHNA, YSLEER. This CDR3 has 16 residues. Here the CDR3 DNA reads TGCGCCAGCAGCCAAGGTCATGCGGGGGGACAAGAGACCCAGTACTTC. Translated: CASSQGHAGGQETQYF.

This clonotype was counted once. Here the CDR3 DNA reads TGTGCCAGCAGCCGGGACAGGGTAAATGAGCAGTTCTTC. Protein sequence: CASSRDRVNEQFF. The chain links TRBV7-9 to TRBJ2-1, with TRBD1 identical over 9 bases. V dropped 5 bases and J dropped 7; count of bases not matched to a gene: 3. Germline CDR1 reads SEHNR; CDR2 reads FQNEAQ (reference sequence). The CDR3 is made up of 13 amino acids.

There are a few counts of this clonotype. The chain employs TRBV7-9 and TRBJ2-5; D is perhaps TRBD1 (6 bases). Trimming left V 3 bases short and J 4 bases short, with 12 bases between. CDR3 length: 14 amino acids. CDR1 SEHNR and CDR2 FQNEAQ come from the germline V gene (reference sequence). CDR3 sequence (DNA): TGTGCCAGCAGCTTGGTGTTAGGGGGAGAGACCCAGTACTTC. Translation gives CASSLVLGGETQYF. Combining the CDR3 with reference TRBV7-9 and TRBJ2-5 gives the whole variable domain DTGVSQNPRHKITKRGQNVTFRCDPISEHNRLYWYRQTLGQGPEFLTYFQNEAQLEKSRLLSDRFSAERPKGSFSTLEIQRTEQGDSAMYLCASSLVLGGETQYFGPGTRLLVL.

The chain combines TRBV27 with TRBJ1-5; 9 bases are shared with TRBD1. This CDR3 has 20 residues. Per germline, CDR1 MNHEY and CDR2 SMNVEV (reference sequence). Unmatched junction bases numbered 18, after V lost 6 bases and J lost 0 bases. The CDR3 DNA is TGTGCCAGCAGCAAAAGGGACAGGGCGGAGGGACCCTTTAGCAATCAGCCCCAGCATTTT. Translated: CASSKRDRAEGPFSNQPQHF.

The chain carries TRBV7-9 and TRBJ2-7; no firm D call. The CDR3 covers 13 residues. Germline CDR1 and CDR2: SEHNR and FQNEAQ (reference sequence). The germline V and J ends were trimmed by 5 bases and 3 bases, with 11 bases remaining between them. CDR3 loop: CASSPVPDYEQYF. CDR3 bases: TGTGCCAGCAGCCCCGTCCCTGACTACGAGCAGTACTTC.

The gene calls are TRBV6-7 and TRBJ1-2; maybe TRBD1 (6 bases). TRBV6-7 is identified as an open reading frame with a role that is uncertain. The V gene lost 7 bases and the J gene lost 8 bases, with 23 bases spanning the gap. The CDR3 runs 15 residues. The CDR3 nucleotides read TGTGCCAGCACCCAAAGGGGGAATCGGTTTCGAGGCTACACCTTC. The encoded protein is CASTQRGNRFRGYTF.

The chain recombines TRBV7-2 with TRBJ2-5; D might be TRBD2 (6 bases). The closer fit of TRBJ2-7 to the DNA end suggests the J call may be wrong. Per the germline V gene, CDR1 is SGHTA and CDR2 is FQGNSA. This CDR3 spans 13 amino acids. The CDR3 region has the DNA TGTGCCAGCAGCTTAGAGGACTACTACGAGCAGTACTTC. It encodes CASSLEDYYEQYF.

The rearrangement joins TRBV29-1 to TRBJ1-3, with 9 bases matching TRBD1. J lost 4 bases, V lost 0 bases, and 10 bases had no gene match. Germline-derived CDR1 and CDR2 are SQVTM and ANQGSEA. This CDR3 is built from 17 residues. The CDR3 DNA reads TGCAGCGTTGAAGATGGGGGCGACAGGGGGAGCGGAAACACCATATATTTT. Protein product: CSVEDGGDRGSGNTIYF.

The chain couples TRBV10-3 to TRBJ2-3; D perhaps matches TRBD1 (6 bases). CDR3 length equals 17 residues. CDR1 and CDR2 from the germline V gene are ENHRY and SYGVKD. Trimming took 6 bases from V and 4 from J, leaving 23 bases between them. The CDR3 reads CAIRRGGQLRDADTQYF. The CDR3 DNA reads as TGTGCCATCAGAAGAGGGGGTCAACTTAGGGACGCAGATACGCAGTATTTT.

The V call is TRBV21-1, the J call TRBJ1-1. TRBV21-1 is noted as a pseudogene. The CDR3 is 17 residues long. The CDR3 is CASSKALGVRMNTEAFF. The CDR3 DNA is TGTGCCAGCAGCAAAGCCCTTGGGGTTAGGATGAACACTGAAGCTTTCTTT.

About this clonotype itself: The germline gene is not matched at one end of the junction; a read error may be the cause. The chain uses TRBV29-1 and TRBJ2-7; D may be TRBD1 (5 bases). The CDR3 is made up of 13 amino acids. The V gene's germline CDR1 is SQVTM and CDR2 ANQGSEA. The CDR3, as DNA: TGCAGCGTTAAAGAGACAGCCTCCTACGAGCAGTACTTC. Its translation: CSVKETASYEQYF.

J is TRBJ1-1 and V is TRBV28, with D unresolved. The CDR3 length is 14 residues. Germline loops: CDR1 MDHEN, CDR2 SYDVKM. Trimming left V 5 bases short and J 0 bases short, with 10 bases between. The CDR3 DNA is TGTGCCAGCAGTCCAACCGACATGAACACTGAAGCTTTCTTT. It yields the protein CASSPTDMNTEAFF. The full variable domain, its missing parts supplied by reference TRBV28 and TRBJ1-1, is DVKVTQSSRYLVKRTGEKVFLECVQDMDHENMFWYRQDPGLGLRLIYFSYDVKMKEKGDIPEGYSVSREKKERFSLILESASTNQTSMYLCASSPTDMNTEAFFGQGTRLTVV.

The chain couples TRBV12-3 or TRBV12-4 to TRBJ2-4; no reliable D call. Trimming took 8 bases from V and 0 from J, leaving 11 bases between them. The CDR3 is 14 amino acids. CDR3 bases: TGTGCCAGCTGTAACCGGCTAGCCAAAAACATTCAGTACTTC. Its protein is CASCNRLAKNIQYF.

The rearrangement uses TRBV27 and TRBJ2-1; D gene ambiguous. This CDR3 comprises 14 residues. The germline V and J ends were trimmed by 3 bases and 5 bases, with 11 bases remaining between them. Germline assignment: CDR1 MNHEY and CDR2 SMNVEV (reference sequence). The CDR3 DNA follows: TGTGCCAGCAGTTTTGTGGGCCCTGACAATGAGCAGTTCTTC. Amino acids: CASSFVGPDNEQFF.

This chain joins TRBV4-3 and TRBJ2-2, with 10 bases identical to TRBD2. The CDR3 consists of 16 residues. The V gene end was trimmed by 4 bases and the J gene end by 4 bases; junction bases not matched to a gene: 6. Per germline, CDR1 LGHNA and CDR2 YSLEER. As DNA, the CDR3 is TGCGCCAGCAGCCTATTAGCGGGAGGCCCCACCGGGGAGCTGTTTTTT. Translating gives CASSLLAGGPTGELFF.

CDR3 nucleotides: TGTGCCAGCAGTTACAGGAGGACAATATCCTTCGCGGGGGAGCAGTACTTC. Residues: CASSYRRTISFAGEQYF. The J gene is TRBJ2-7, the V gene TRBV6-2 or TRBV6-3, with D maybe TRBD2 (6 bases). CDR3 length equals 17 residues. V was shortened by 2 bases and J by 7 bases, with 24 bases between the two germline ends. The V gene's germline CDR1 is MNHEY and CDR2 SVGEGT.

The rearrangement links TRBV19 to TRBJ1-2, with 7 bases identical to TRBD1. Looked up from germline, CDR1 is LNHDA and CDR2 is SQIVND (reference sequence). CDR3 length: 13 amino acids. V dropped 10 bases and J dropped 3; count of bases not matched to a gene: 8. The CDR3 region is CATEWDSYYGYTF. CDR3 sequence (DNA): TGTGCCACGGAATGGGACAGCTACTATGGCTACACCTTC.